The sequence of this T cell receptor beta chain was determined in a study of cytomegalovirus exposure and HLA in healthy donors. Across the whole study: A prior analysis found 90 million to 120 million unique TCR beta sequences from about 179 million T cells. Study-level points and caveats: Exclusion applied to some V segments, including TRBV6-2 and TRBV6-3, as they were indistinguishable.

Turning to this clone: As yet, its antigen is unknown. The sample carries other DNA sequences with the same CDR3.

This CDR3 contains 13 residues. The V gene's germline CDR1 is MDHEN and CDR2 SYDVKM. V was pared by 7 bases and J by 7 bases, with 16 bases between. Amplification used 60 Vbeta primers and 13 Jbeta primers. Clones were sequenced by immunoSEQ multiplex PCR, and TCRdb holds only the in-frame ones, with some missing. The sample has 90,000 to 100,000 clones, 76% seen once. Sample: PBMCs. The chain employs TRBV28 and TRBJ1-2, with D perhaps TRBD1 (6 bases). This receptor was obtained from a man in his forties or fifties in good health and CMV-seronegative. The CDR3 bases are TGTGCCAGCAAGAATACAGGGCTGAGTGGCTACACCTTC. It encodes CASKNTGLSGYTF.